What follows is one TCR beta chain and its context. The data belong to a study of T-cell memory formation after mild COVID-19. Germline values: CDR1 MNHEY, CDR2 SVGAGI. The CDR3 is 11 amino acids. The V end was cut by 7 bases, the J end by 6 bases, with 9 bases between. In TCRdb, the 5' RACE reads were re-called with MiXCR into one record per CDR3 protein. This table holds 220,000 or so distinct CDR3 sequences, 9.5% to 10% found once. The source of this sequence is a man between 18 and 35 years old who had mild COVID-19 (a few samples of this study predate the infection). Cell type and time point are not known. Sequences were obtained from PBMCs or a T cell subset sorted from them (not recorded which). The chain combines TRBV6-5 with TRBJ1-1; no clear D. CDR3 sequence reads: CASKGFAEAFF. CDR3 DNA: TGTGCCAGCAAGGGTTTTGCTGAAGCTTTCTTT.